This T cell receptor beta chain emerged from a study of T-cell memory formation after mild COVID-19. Background on the study: The TCR clusters were mostly specific to one donor.

The sample holds many counts of this clonotype. Its target is unknown. TCRdb ran MiXCR on the 5' RACE reads and lists one entry per CDR3 protein. The sample has 400,000 to 450,000 distinct CDR3 sequences; 15% to 20% are singletons. Study findings and constraints: Clones shrinking from day 15 to 85 showed even CD4/CD8 mixes; later expanders tilted CD4+.

This clonotype was obtained from a man younger than 30 who had mild COVID-19 (a few samples of this study predate the infection). Cell type and time point are not known. Sequencing was carried out using PBMCs or a T cell subset sorted from them (not recorded which).

CDR3 amino acids: CASSFRGHNNEQFF. Written as DNA, the CDR3 is TGCGCCAGCAGCTTCAGGGGGCATAACAATGAGCAGTTCTTC. The rearrangement joins TRBV5-1 to TRBJ2-1; 8 positions agree with TRBD1. With V trimmed by 2 bases and J by 5 bases, 3 bases remained unmatched. CDR3 length: 14 residues. Germline lookup yields CDR1 SGHRS and CDR2 YFSETQ. The whole variable domain, filled in from reference TRBV5-1 and TRBJ2-1, reads KAGVTQTPRYLIKTRGQQVTLSCSPISGHRSVSWYQQTPGQGLQFLFEYFSETQRNKGNFPGRFSGRQFSNSRSEMNVSTLELGDSALYLCASSFRGHNNEQFFGPGTRLTVL.